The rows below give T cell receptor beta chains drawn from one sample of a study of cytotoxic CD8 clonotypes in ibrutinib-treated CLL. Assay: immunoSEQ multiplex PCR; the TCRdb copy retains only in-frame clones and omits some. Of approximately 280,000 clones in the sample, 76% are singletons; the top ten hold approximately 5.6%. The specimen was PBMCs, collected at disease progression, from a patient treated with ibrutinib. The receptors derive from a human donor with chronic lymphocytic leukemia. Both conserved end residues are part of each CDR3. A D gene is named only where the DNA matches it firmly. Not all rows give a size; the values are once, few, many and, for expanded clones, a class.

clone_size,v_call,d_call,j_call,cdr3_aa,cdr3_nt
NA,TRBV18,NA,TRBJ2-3,CASSLSRAADTQYF,TGTGCCAGCTCACTTAGCCGGGCGGCAGATACGCAGTATTTT
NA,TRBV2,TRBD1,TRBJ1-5,CASSGGYGQDNQPQHF,TGTGCCAGCAGTGGGGGTTACGGACAGGACAATCAGCCCCAGCATTTT
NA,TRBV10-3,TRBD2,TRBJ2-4,CAISERGQTSGRVKNIQYF,TGTGCCATCAGTGAAAGGGGGCAGACAAGCGGGAGGGTCAAAAACATTCAGTACTTC
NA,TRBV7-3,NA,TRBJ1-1,CASSLFGQTEAFF,TGTGCCAGCAGCTTATTTGGGCAGACTGAAGCTTTCTTT
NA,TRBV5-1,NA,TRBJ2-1,CASSFSFNEQFF,TGCGCCAGCAGTTTTAGTTTCAATGAGCAGTTCTTC
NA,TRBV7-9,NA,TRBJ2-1,CASSWQGNLNEQFF,TGTGCCAGCAGCTGGCAGGGTAACCTCAATGAGCAGTTCTTC
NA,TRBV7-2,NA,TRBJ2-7,CASSLAGAPYEQYF,TGTGCCAGCAGCTTAGCGGGAGCGCCCTACGAGCAGTACTTC
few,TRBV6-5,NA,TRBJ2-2,CATYFGELFF,TGTGCCACTTACTTCGGGGAGCTGTTTTTT
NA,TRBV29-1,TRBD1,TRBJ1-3,CSVAGGIGNTIYF,TGCAGCGTTGCAGGGGGGATTGGAAACACCATATATTTT
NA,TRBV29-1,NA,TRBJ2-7,CSVEEAYEQYF,TGCAGCGTTGAAGAGGCGTACGAGCAGTACTTC
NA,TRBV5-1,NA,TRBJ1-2,CASSLGSRGGNYGYTF,TGCGCCAGCAGCTTGGGTAGCAGGGGTGGCAACTATGGCTACACCTTC
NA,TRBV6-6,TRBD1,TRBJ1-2,CASSTGTGSYGYTF,TGTGCCAGCAGTACAGGGACAGGGTCATATGGCTACACCTTC
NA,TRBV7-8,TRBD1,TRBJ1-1,CASSGRGTEAFF,TGTGCCAGCAGCGGCAGGGGGACTGAAGCTTTCTTT
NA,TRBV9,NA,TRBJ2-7,CASSVASGGGYEQYF,TGTGCCAGCAGCGTAGCCTCTGGGGGCGGGTACGAGCAGTACTTC
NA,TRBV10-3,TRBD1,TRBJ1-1,CAIRTGVAEAFF,TGTGCCATCAGGACAGGGGTTGCTGAAGCTTTCTTT
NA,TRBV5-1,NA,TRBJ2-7,CASSFGGPYEQYF,TGCGCCAGCAGCTTTGGGGGACCCTACGAGCAGTACTTC
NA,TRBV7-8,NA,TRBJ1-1,CASSSFQNTEAFF,TGTGCCAGCAGCTCGTTCCAGAACACTGAAGCTTTCTTT